The clone carrying this T cell receptor (beta chain) showed up many times. The antigen is unknown. The data belong to a study of T cells in Graves' hyperthyroidism and ophthalmopathy. Whole-study findings and limits: Among clonotypes expanded in thyroid above 0.001, most were also found in blood.

Amplified TCR beta CDR3 regions derived from RNA transcripts. With the HTBI primer set, the TCR CDR3 went through a first round of RT-PCR. TCRdb called the multiplex PCR reads again in MiXCR, with one record for every CDR3 protein. Of around 35,000 distinct CDR3 sequences in the sample, 52% are singletons; the top ten hold more than 25%. The CDR3 is made up of 11 amino acids. The V end was cut by 3 bases, the J end by 10 bases, with 9 bases between. The V gene's germline CDR1 is MNHEY and CDR2 SVGEGT. The sequence came from a woman aged 40 to 50 with Graves' ophthalmopathy. V is TRBV6-2 or TRBV6-3 and J is TRBJ1-2, with D maybe TRBD1 (5 bases). The sequenced sample consisted of blood. This CDR3 is CASSYQGVYTF. CDR3 sequence (DNA): TGTGCCAGCAGTTATCAGGGAGTCTACACCTTC.